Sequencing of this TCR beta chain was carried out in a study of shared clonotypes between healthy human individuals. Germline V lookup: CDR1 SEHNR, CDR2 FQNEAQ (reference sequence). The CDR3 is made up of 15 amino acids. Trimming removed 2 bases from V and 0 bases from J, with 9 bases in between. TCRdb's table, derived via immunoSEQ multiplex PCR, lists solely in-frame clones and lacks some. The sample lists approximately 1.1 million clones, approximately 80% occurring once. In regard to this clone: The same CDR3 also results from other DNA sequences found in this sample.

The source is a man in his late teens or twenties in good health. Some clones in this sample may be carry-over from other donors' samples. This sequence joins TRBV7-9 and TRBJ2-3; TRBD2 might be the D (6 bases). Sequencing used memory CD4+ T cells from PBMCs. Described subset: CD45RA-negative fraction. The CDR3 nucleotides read TGTGCCAGCAGCTTAACGGGAGCTAGCACAGATACGCAGTATTTT. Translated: CASSLTGASTDTQYF.